Listed here are 29 T cell receptor beta chains from one sample, sequenced in a study of cytomegalovirus exposure and HLA in healthy donors. PCR employed 60 Vbeta and 13 Jbeta primers. Measured with immunoSEQ multiplex PCR; TCRdb has only the in-frame clones, and not every one. Altogether approximately 44,000 clones are present, approximately 84% being singletons, with the ten largest covering approximately 3%. Sequencing was performed on PBMCs. The receptors come from a man between 50 and 59 years old in good health and CMV-seronegative.

The rearrangement uses TRBV5-4 and TRBJ2-5, with a possible D match to TRBD1 (6 bases). In germline, CDR1 is SGHNT, CDR2 YYREEE (reference sequence). The CDR3 is 16 residues long. Deletions cut 3 bases from V and 5 bases from J, with 20 bases between. CDR3 bases: TGTGCCAGCAGCTATGCCGGGGCAGGGGCAAGCGAGACCCAGTACTTC. It codes for CASSYAGAGASETQYF.

V and J are TRBV5-1 and TRBJ2-4, with a possible D match to TRBD2 (5 bases). In germline, CDR1 is SGHRS, CDR2 YFSETQ. V was trimmed by 4 bases and J by 6 bases, leaving 11 bases between them. CDR3 length: 13 amino acids. The CDR3 sequence: CASSPPEGNIQYF. CDR3 sequence (DNA): TGCGCCAGCAGCCCCCCTGAGGGAAACATTCAGTACTTC.

This clone was counted only a few times. The CDR3 nucleotides are TGTGCCATCAGTGTGGGACAGGGGCAAGGCGAGCAGTACTTC. Translated, it gives CAISVGQGQGEQYF. The rearrangement joins TRBV10-3 to TRBJ2-7, with 10 bases aligning to TRBD1. Germline V gene lookup returns CDR1 ENHRY and CDR2 SYGVKD. Germline trimming cut 4 bases from V and 6 bases from J; bases unmatched to any gene: 6. The CDR3 runs to 14 residues.

As to this clone: An end of the junction does not agree with germline; a read error may underlie this. This chain connects TRBV7-2 to TRBJ2-7; 8 bases are shared with TRBD2. CDR3 length equals 14 residues. Germline V gene sequence: CDR1 SGHTA, CDR2 FQGNSA. CDR3 loop: CASSLAGLAYEQYF. CDR3 coding DNA: TGTGCCAGCAGTTTAGCGGGGCTGGCCTACGAGCAGTACTTC.

This rearrangement joins TRBV7-2 to TRBJ1-2; the match to TRBD1 covers 8 bases. The CDR3 contains 18 residues. V lost 0 bases to trimming and J lost 4 bases; unmatched junction nucleotides: 13. The germline gives CDR1 SGHTA, CDR2 FQGNSA. CDR3 residues: CASSLASSWGQAIYGYTF. CDR3 nucleotides: TGTGCCAGCAGCTTAGCAAGCTCTTGGGGACAGGCAATCTATGGCTACACCTTC.

This sequence joins TRBV20-1 and TRBJ2-5; D remains ambiguous. Germline V gene lookup returns CDR1 DFQATT and CDR2 SNEGSKA (reference sequence). The CDR3 loop spans 11 amino acids. V was cut by 3 bases and J by 0 bases, with 2 bases left in between. In DNA, the CDR3 is TGCAGTGCTAGTAACCAAGAGACCCAGTACTTC. It codes for CSASNQETQYF.

The chain uses TRBV10-1 and TRBJ1-2; D perhaps matches TRBD1 (5 bases). Germline values: CDR1 WNHNN, CDR2 SYGVQD (reference sequence). Between the trimmed V and J ends, which lost 8 bases and 0 bases, there was a span of 16 bases. The CDR3 runs to 15 residues. The CDR3 sequence: CASPVGTSANYGYTF. DNA of the CDR3: TGCGCCAGCCCGGTGGGGACTTCAGCTAACTATGGCTACACCTTC.

Comments on this clone: A read error may produce the germline difference seen at one junction end. The gene calls are TRBV7-9 and TRBJ2-2; no clear D gene. The CDR3 length is 13 residues. Germline CDR1 reads SEHNR; CDR2 reads FQNEAQ (reference sequence). The CDR3 nucleotides read TGTTCCAGCAGCTTAGACTTCGAGGGGGAGCTGTTTTTT. This encodes CSSSLDFEGELFF.

Regarding this clone: The junction does not match germline at one end; this may be a read error. Distinct nucleotide sequences in the sample also encode this CDR3. This chain joins TRBV28 and TRBJ1-5; a possible D gene is TRBD1 (6 bases). This CDR3 contains 14 residues. CDR1 and CDR2 from the germline V gene are MDHEN and SYDVKM. The CDR3 here is CASSFAGGYQPQHF. As DNA, the CDR3 is TGTGCTAGCAGTTTCGCGGGGGGCTATCAGCCCCAGCATTTT.

In its sample, this clone was seen a few times. V gene TRBV25-1 combines with J gene TRBJ2-5; unclear D gene. The V end lost 3 bases, the J end lost 0 bases, and 14 bases lay between the germline ends. This CDR3 has 16 amino acids. The V gene's germline CDR1 is MGHDK and CDR2 SYGVNS. The CDR3 DNA reads TGTGCCAGCAGTGACCCCGCGGTCCAGTACCAAGAGACCCAGTACTTC. Translated: CASSDPAVQYQETQYF.

As regards this clone: Other DNA sequences within the sample encode an identical CDR3. This chain uses TRBV7-2 with TRBJ1-4, with TRBD1 matching over 7 bases. This CDR3 region has 14 residues. J lost 7 bases, V lost 3 bases, and 5 bases had no gene match. In germline, CDR1 is SGHTA, CDR2 FQGNSA. In DNA, the CDR3 is TGTGCCAGCAGCTTGGGGCAGGGGGGTGAAAAACTGTTTTTT. This gives the protein CASSLGQGGEKLFF.

This clone is a singleton in its sample. The CDR3 spells CASQRGYEQYF. CDR3 in DNA: TGTGCCAGCCAGCGAGGTTACGAGCAGTACTTC. V gene TRBV2 combines with J gene TRBJ2-7; no clear D. This CDR3 comprises 11 residues. The V end lost 8 bases, the J end lost 4 bases, and 9 bases lay between the germline ends. Germline loops: CDR1 SNHLY, CDR2 FYNNEI.

The count of this clone is one. The chain employs TRBV19 and TRBJ1-4, with D uncertain. The V and J ends lost 6 bases and 1 base respectively, with 12 bases between them. The CDR3 loop spans 15 amino acids. Germline lookup yields CDR1 LNHDA and CDR2 SQIVND (reference sequence). CDR3: CASSLIGRTNEKLFF. The CDR3 nucleotides are TGTGCCAGTAGCCTTATAGGGAGAACTAATGAAAAACTGTTTTTT.

This chain uses TRBV4-3 with TRBJ1-2, with unresolved D. This CDR3 region has 15 residues. From germline, CDR1 is LGHNA and CDR2 YSLEER. With 4 bases removed from V and 5 bases from J, the gap between germline ends came to 17 bases. The CDR3 nucleotides read TGCGCCAGCAGCCCGGGCGCCTTCGGGGTTTATGGCTACACCTTC. Protein product: CASSPGAFGVYGYTF.

This chain joins TRBV7-2 and TRBJ1-5; D is possibly TRBD1 (6 bases). The CDR3 is made up of 14 amino acids. Germline assignment: CDR1 SGHTA and CDR2 FQGNSA. The V and J ends lost 7 bases and 4 bases respectively, with 14 bases between them. The CDR3 loop is CASNGGQPNQPQHF. The CDR3 DNA sequence: TGTGCCAGCAACGGAGGACAGCCTAATCAGCCCCAGCATTTT.

The V call is TRBV27, the J call TRBJ1-2; 7 nucleotides align to TRBD1. The CDR3 length is 14 residues. Per the germline V gene, CDR1 is MNHEY and CDR2 is SMNVEV (reference sequence). The J segment lost 6 bases and the V segment lost 8 bases, leaving 12 bases of the junction unmatched. The CDR3 DNA reads TGTGCCAGCTCCTTCAGAACAGGGGTCAATGGCTACACCTTC. It encodes CASSFRTGVNGYTF.

V gene TRBV5-1 combines with J gene TRBJ2-7; tentatively, D is TRBD2 (5 bases). Per the germline V gene, CDR1 is SGHRS and CDR2 is YFSETQ. CDR3 length: 13 residues. Trimming took off 6 bases at V and 6 bases at J, with 16 bases between the two ends. CDR3 region: CASMVLGGSEQYF. For the CDR3, the DNA is TGCGCCAGCATGGTGTTAGGAGGATCCGAGCAGTACTTC.

This clone was seen a few times. The genes are TRBV5-6 and TRBJ2-1, with D perhaps matching TRBD1 (6 bases). V was pared by 2 bases and J by 9 bases, with 18 bases between. Germline assignment: CDR1 SGHDT and CDR2 YYEEEE. The CDR3 sequence is 15 residues long. The CDR3 loop is CASSFQGLGSGEQFF. The CDR3, as DNA: TGTGCCAGCAGCTTTCAGGGGCTAGGCTCGGGTGAGCAGTTCTTC.

The rearrangement links TRBV19 to TRBJ1-2; TRBD1 is a possible D gene (6 bases). The CDR3 spans 13 residues. Germline-derived CDR1 and CDR2 are LNHDA and SQIVND (reference sequence). Trimming took 4 bases from V and 7 from J, leaving 13 bases between them. The CDR3 loop is CASSTRQESGYTF. For the CDR3, the DNA is TGTGCCAGTAGTACTCGACAGGAAAGTGGCTACACCTTC.

The V and J genes are TRBV10-3 and TRBJ1-3; TRBD1 agrees at 8 bases. The V gene end was trimmed by 3 bases and the J gene end by 0 bases; junction bases not matched to a gene: 1. CDR3 length: 15 residues. Germline assignment: CDR1 ENHRY and CDR2 SYGVKD. The chain's CDR3 is CAISEQGGSGNTIYF. CDR3 DNA sequence: TGTGCCATCAGTGAACAGGGGGGCTCTGGAAACACCATATATTTT.

This chain joins TRBV11-2 and TRBJ2-5, with a possible D match to TRBD2 (6 bases). Germline CDR1 SGHAT, CDR2 FQNNGV. V lost 4 bases to trimming and J lost 4 bases, with 19 bases between them. The CDR3 contains 16 residues. This chain's CDR3 is CASSSAGWTMGETQYF. For the CDR3, the DNA is TGTGCCAGCAGCTCGGCAGGTTGGACTATGGGAGAGACCCAGTACTTC.

The chain carries TRBV27 and TRBJ2-1; 14 bases are shared with TRBD2. V was clipped by 0 bases and J by 4 bases; unmatched bases: 2. The V gene's germline CDR1 is MNHEY and CDR2 SMNVEV (reference sequence). This CDR3 has 17 residues. The CDR3, as DNA: TGTGCCAGCAGTTTATCCGGGACTAGCGGGGGTTACAATGAGCAGTTCTTC. This codes for CASSLSGTSGGYNEQFF.

The chain is built from TRBV2 and TRBJ2-2; possibly TRBD1 for D (5 bases). Germline-derived CDR1 and CDR2 are SNHLY and FYNNEI. The V end was cut by 1 base, the J end by 6 bases, with 9 bases between. The CDR3 totals 14 residues. CDR3 sequence (DNA): TGTGCCAGCAGTGAAGTCCCCAGGGCCGGGGAGCTGTTTTTT. Protein: CASSEVPRAGELFF.

This chain connects TRBV19 to TRBJ2-7; 9 bases line up with TRBD1. CDR3 length equals 15 residues. Germline V gene sequence: CDR1 LNHDA, CDR2 SQIVND (reference sequence). V lost 6 bases and J lost 6; bases outside the gene matches: 12. Here the CDR3 DNA reads TGTGCCAGTAGCAATCCATACAGGGGGCGAAGCGAGCAGTACTTC. Residues: CASSNPYRGRSEQYF.

The chain employs TRBV9 and TRBJ2-7, with 7 positions matching TRBD2. V was pared by 0 bases and J by 3 bases, with 6 bases of the junction left unmatched. Germline values: CDR1 SGDLS, CDR2 YYNGEE. The CDR3 consists of 15 residues. CDR3 in amino acids: CASSVATGGLYEQYF. In nucleotides, the CDR3 is TGTGCCAGCAGCGTAGCTACGGGGGGTCTCTACGAGCAGTACTTC. Supplemented by reference TRBV9 and TRBJ2-7, the full variable domain reads DSGVTQTPKHLITATGQRVTLRCSPRSGDLSVYWYQQSLDQGLQFLIQYYNGEERAKGNILERFSAQQFPDLHSELNLSSLELGDSALYFCASSVATGGLYEQYFGPGTRLTVT.

V and J are TRBV5-1 and TRBJ2-6, with D tentatively TRBD2 (6 bases). Germline CDR1 reads SGHRS; CDR2 reads YFSETQ. CDR3 size: 17 residues. Trimming took 0 bases from V and 3 from J, leaving 13 bases between them. The CDR3 bases are TGCGCCAGCAGCTTGGGCGGAGGGCCTGGTGGGGCCAACGTCCTGACTTTC. Translation gives CASSLGGGPGGANVLTF.

The V call is TRBV5-6, the J call TRBJ2-6, with 9 bases identical to TRBD1. From germline, CDR1 is SGHDT and CDR2 YYEEEE. This CDR3 comprises 19 residues. V lost 3 bases, J lost 2 bases, and 12 bases stayed unmatched. CDR3 nucleotides: TGTGCCAGCAGCTCAGGCAAACAGGGGGCGCTAACTGGGGCCAACGTCCTGACTTTC. Translated, it gives CASSSGKQGALTGANVLTF.

This chain connects TRBV5-6 to TRBJ1-1; TRBD1 aligns across 8 bases. In germline, CDR1 is SGHDT, CDR2 YYEEEE. With V trimmed by 3 bases and J by 11 bases, 15 bases remained unmatched. The CDR3 is 15 amino acids. CDR3 DNA sequence: TGTGCCAGCAGCTCGTGGCCCGGACAGGGACCGGGTGCTTTCTTT. It encodes CASSSWPGQGPGAFF.

The chain recombines TRBV4-3 with TRBJ1-2, with D maybe TRBD1 (6 bases). The V and J ends lost 0 bases and 0 bases respectively, with 14 bases between them. This CDR3 contains 17 residues. The V gene's germline CDR1 is LGHNA and CDR2 YSLEER. CDR3 loop: CASSQEGSGTPNYGYTF. CDR3 coding DNA: TGCGCCAGCAGCCAAGAGGGCTCCGGGACACCTAACTATGGCTACACCTTC.